The present T cell receptor beta chain was sequenced within a study of siplizumab effects on memory and regulatory T cells. Study-wide results and limits: Siplizumab, the agent tested, significantly reduced alloreactive sequences traceable to unstimulated CD4+ memory cells.

This table comes from immunoSEQ multiplex PCR, and its TCRdb copy is limited to in-frame clones, with some not included. This sample has over 60,000 clones, with about 90% found just once. In germline, CDR1 is SNHLY, CDR2 FYNNEI. Trimming shortened V by 7 bases and J by 4 bases, and 10 bases separated the two germline ends. The CDR3 loop spans 12 amino acids. Remarks on this clone: The antigen is not known.

This receptor was obtained from a human donor in good health. The sample comprised CD8+ T cells sorted from blood. This sequence joins TRBV2 and TRBJ1-1; D remains ambiguous. The DNA of the CDR3 is TGTGCCAGCATGGACGGTGGCACTGAAGCTTTCTTT. As protein: CASMDGGTEAFF.